The entry that follows covers one T cell receptor beta chain sequence. Germline lookup yields CDR1 LGHNA and CDR2 YSLEER. After removal of 3 bases from V and 7 bases from J, the junction contained 9 bases not matched to a gene. The CDR3 is 17 amino acids. During the collection period, no donor immune events like infections were recorded. The method was immunoSEQ multiplex PCR; TCRdb's version includes in-frame clones alone and lacks a portion of them. The data contain more than 65,000 clones, 75% to 90% of them seen just once; the ten biggest clones take up 2.5% to 3.5%. The data belong to a study of identifying expanded T cells in peripheral blood.

V usage is TRBV4-3 and J usage is TRBJ1-6; TRBD1 agrees at 10 bases. The sequenced material came from blood. This clonotype originated in a person aged 18 to 75 in good health. In DNA form, the CDR3 reads TGCGCCAGCAGCCATTCCACCCGGGGACAGGGGAATTCACCCCTCCACTTT. Translation: CASSHSTRGQGNSPLHF.